This T cell receptor (beta chain) was captured by sequencing in a study of identical twins (dated by TCRdb to 2016 to 2017). The study in broad terms: The study deep-sequenced TCR alpha and beta repertoires from monozygotic twins, unrelated adults of various ages and cord blood to test whether fetal clonotypes persist. Replicate twin experiments were performed at different times using different library preparation protocols to rule out contamination. Study-wide conclusions, independent of this receptor: Fewer insertions were carried by abundant cord blood beta clonotypes, a similar but weaker trend appeared in young adult naive repertoires, and no such trend appeared in memory repertoires. Excess twin sharing in beta out-of-frame sequences was weaker because fewer shared sequences lowered the signal-to-noise ratio. Because the same donors could not be followed over many years, conclusions were based on cross-sectional statistical analysis. Compared with coincidental sharing between unrelated individuals, out-of-frame TCR alpha sequences shared between twins had an excess of sequences with low generation probability. Zero-insertion analyses could be partly confounded by invariant T cells such as MAIT and iNKT, although diverse VJ usage argued against such confounding for most clonotypes. Out-of-frame TCR alpha sharing in monozygotic twins was systematically underestimated by recombination models, whereas sharing between unrelated individuals was in agreement with the recombination models.

The CDR3 spans 15 residues, from the cysteine through the phenylalanine. The only DNA kept is the CDR3, 45 bases in frame from the first base. The CDR1 and CDR2 encoded by the germline V gene (reference sequence) are LNHDA and SQIVND. The V end gives up 1 base and the J end 5 bases, leaving 2 bases in the junction not matched to a gene. All donors were healthy Caucasians. The twin cohort consisted of three pairs of female monozygotic twins, all aged 18 to 29 years. CD4+ and CD8+ T cell populations were isolated with positive isolation kits from Invitrogen. In regard to this clonotype: Its antigen specificity is not known. Base qualities are not provided; no much larger clone lies one nucleotide away.

Library method: 5' RACE. Sequenced on an Illumina HiSeq 2000. A universal primer binding site was introduced by template switching, and a unique molecular identifier was present in the final cDNA, enabling accurate counting of TCR cDNA molecules. Specific primers in the conserved constant-segment region were used to synthesize first-strand cDNA for the TCR alpha and beta chains. To control for contamination, every cDNA library carried two barcodes: a SMART-Mk sample barcode plus Illumina barcodes. TruSeq adapter sequences, together with Illumina sample barcodes, were added in two successive PCR steps. The Illumina HiSeq platform was used with custom primers to sequence TCR alpha and beta cDNA libraries. The original methods were these. Raw reads were processed with MiGEC to extract unique molecular identifiers, and MiXCR was used to determine CDR3 positions. For each individual, recombination models were inferred using an EM algorithm with the repgenHMM and IGoR tools. The tcR package in R was used for shared clonotype analysis, with sharing normalized by the product of cloneset sizes. To study raw recombination without the effects of thymic and clonal selection, out-of-frame nonproductive sequences were analyzed. The public reads were run again by TCRdb, first through fastp at Q25 and then through MiXCR, and only productive beta chains were kept. One record per CDR3 amino acid sequence lists the most common genes and DNA. Here the V and J calls rest on TCRdb's processing, not on the authors' analysis. Across this sample there are 400,000 to 650,000 distinct CDR3 sequences, with approximately 22% seen only once. The top ten clones comprise about 0.93% of the sample.

These sequences were also reported in another study, on T cells expressing NK-cell markers. From that second study: TCR beta-chain repertoires were profiled in sorted CD3+CD56+NKG2C+, CD3+CD56+NKG2C- and CD3+CD56-NKG2C+ T-cell subsets from several donors. Among the eight sequenced donors, only one was HCMV-seronegative, while the other seven were HCMV-seropositive. In several experiments an anti-gammadeltaTCR antibody was added to restrict sorting to alphabetaTCR-expressing T cells. For several donors, the dominant CD3+CD56+NKG2C+ clonotypes were among the top 10 CD8+ clonotypes and accounted for roughly 1.0-8% of CD8+ T cells. Those dominant clonotypes were again the most abundant among CD3+CD56-NKG2C+ cells in a few donors, at about 25-65%. Whether the expanded NKG2C-expressing T cell clones were specific for HCMV antigens was left unclear. All eight donors whose samples were sequenced were randomly selected healthy volunteers, three of them men and five women. A commercial ELISA kit detecting HCMV-specific IgG in serum was used to determine HCMV serostatus. Reads were demultiplexed and grouped by UMI with MIGEC, and clonotypes were assembled and quantified with MiTCR. To exclude erroneous sequences, only TCR cDNA sequences supported by at least two reads were retained. Downstream repertoire analysis used the tcR package, and clonotypes were matched across fractions by CDR3 nucleotide sequence plus V segment. Antigen specificity was annotated against VDJdb with VDJmatch, allowing one amino acid substitution in CDR3.

The sequence derives from a woman between 18 and 29 years old in good health. This chain joins TRBV19 to TRBJ2-1; TRBD2 matches 10 bases in the middle. Sequencing was performed on CD4+ T cells sorted from blood. In nucleotides, the sequence is TGTGCCAGTAGTATAGTTACTAGCGGGAACAATGAGCAGTTCTTC. The resulting protein is CASSIVTSGNNEQFF.